Listed below are T cell receptor beta chains from one sample, sequenced in a study of cytomegalovirus exposure and HLA in healthy donors. Profiled with immunoSEQ multiplex PCR; TCRdb holds only in-frame clones, not every one. This sample yields under 200,000 clones, of which about nine tenths are seen a single time; roughly 0.98% belongs to the top ten. Sequences were obtained from PBMCs. All receptors come from a boy younger than 10 in good health and CMV-seronegative. Both conserved end residues are part of each CDR3. D genes are given only for firm matches. Some rows have no size entry. The others give once, few or many, or a class for an expanded clone.

j_call v_call clone_size d_call cdr3_nt cdr3_aa
TRBJ1-6 TRBV28 . . TGTGCCAGCAGCCCGGACAGATATAATTCACCCCTCCACTTT CASSPDRYNSPLHF
TRBJ2-7 TRBV11-2 . TRBD1 TGTGCCAGCCTCTCTCGTCAGGGGGCTTTCGACGAGCAGTACTTC CASLSRQGAFDEQYF
TRBJ2-7 TRBV7-9 . . TGTGCCAGCAGCATTCTTGGGGCAGAGTATTCCTACGAGCAGTACTTC CASSILGAEYSYEQYF
TRBJ1-2 TRBV6-5 . . TGTGCCAGCAGTTACCTACCGGGGTATGGCTACACCTTC CASSYLPGYGYTF
TRBJ1-2 TRBV30 . . TGTGCCTGGGGGGCTCCCCCAGGGAATGGCTACACCTTC CAWGAPPGNGYTF
TRBJ2-2 TRBV6-6 . TRBD1 TGTGCCAGCATCCCAGGGGGCAGGGGGACCGGGGAGCTGTTTTTT CASIPGGRGTGELFF
TRBJ2-1 TRBV9 . TRBD2 TGTGCCAGCAGCGTAGGGACTAGGAATGAGCAGTTCTTC CASSVGTRNEQFF
TRBJ2-3 TRBV6-6 few TRBD2 TGTGCCAGCAGTTACCGGGCGGGGGGGACCACAGATACGCAGTATTTT CASSYRAGGTTDTQYF
TRBJ2-7 TRBV27 . TRBD1 TGTGCCAGCAGTTTTTCCCGGACAGGCGCCTCTTCTTCCTACGAGCAGTACTTC CASSFSRTGASSSYEQYF
TRBJ1-1 TRBV6-6 . TRBD1 TGTGCCAGCAGTTACCAGGGGGCGCTGAACACTGAAGCTTTCTTT CASSYQGALNTEAFF
TRBJ1-1 TRBV7-3 . . TGTGCCAGCAAAGAGAGAGACACGAACACTGAAGCTTTCTTT CASKERDTNTEAFF
TRBJ1-1 TRBV6-5 . . TGTGCCAGCAGTTACTCGGGGGACTTGAACACTGAAGCTTTCTTT CASSYSGDLNTEAFF
TRBJ1-1 TRBV7-8 . . TGTGCCAGCAGCCCCCAGCGTGGGAACACTGAAGCTTTCTTT CASSPQRGNTEAFF
TRBJ2-5 TRBV7-9 . . TGTGCCAGCAGTCGCAAGACAGGGGCCGGGGGGGAGACCCAGTACTTC CASSRKTGAGGETQYF
TRBJ2-3 TRBV28 . TRBD2 TGTGCCAGCAGTTTATTGTCTAGCGGGGGTGTCACAGATACGCAGTATTTT CASSLLSSGGVTDTQYF
TRBJ2-1 TRBV19 once TRBD1 TGTGCCAGTAGAACCGGGACAGGGCGATGGAGTGAGCAGTTCTTC CASRTGTGRWSEQFF
TRBJ2-7 TRBV7-3 . . TGTGCCAGCAGCTTAAGTCCGGGAGACTACGAGCAGTACTTC CASSLSPGDYEQYF
TRBJ1-2 TRBV19 . . TGTGCCAGTAGGGAAACAGATAACTATGGCTACACCTTC CASRETDNYGYTF
TRBJ2-5 TRBV4-1 few . TGCGCCAGCAGCCAAGCACTTCTAGAGACCCAGTACTTC CASSQALLETQYF
TRBJ2-7 TRBV5-1 . . TGCGCCAGCAGCGTCATCCCGCCCGACACTTCTTTCTACGAGCAGTACTTC CASSVIPPDTSFYEQYF
TRBJ1-4 TRBV10-3 . . TGTGCCATCAGTGTCGGTGTTAATGAAAAACTGTTTTTT CAISVGVNEKLFF
TRBJ2-3 TRBV27 . TRBD2 TGTGCCAGCAGTTTATCCCGGGGGGGGGCGCAGTATTTT CASSLSRGGAQYF
TRBJ2-7 TRBV27 . . TGTGCCAGCAGTTTTGACCCCAGGGCATGGCAGTACTTC CASSFDPRAWQYF
TRBJ1-5 TRBV7-2 . TRBD1 TGTGCCAGCAGCCAACGGACAGGGGATCAGCCCCAGCATTTT CASSQRTGDQPQHF
TRBJ1-1 TRBV28 . . TGTGCCAGCACCCTCCACAGTGAAGCTTTCTTT CASTLHSEAFF